These T cell receptor beta chains were read from a single sample in a study of shared clonotypes between healthy human individuals. Assay used: immunoSEQ multiplex PCR; TCRdb lists only in-frame clones, some missing. The repertoire has around 2.1 million clones, about 92% of them found once; the top ten carry 1.5% to 2%. Sequenced: naive CD8+ T cells from PBMCs. The receptor set was obtained from a man between 18 and 29 years old in good health. Some clones in this sample may be carry-over from other donors' samples. CDR3s include the opening cysteine and the closing phenylalanine or tryptophan. The D gene is left open where the match is weak. Rows may omit the clone size; those that give it use once, few, many or a size class.

J,D,V,size,DNA,CDR3
TRBJ2-1,NA,TRBV9,NA,TGTGCCAGCAGCGTGGTAATGACTGGCTCACGATACAATGAGCAGTTCTTC,CASSVVMTGSRYNEQFF
TRBJ2-7,NA,TRBV28,NA,TGTGCCAGCAGTCCGCCCGGCGAGGCAGGCTTATTTAGCCAATTC,CASSPPGEAGLFSQF
TRBJ1-2,NA,TRBV28,NA,TGTGCCAGCAGTTTGGTCAACAGGGCGTCGTACGGCTACACCTTC,CASSLVNRASYGYTF
TRBJ1-1,TRBD1,TRBV15,few,TGTGCCACCAGCCGGCGACAGGGGGACACTGAAGCTTTCTTT,CATSRRQGDTEAFF
TRBJ1-1,TRBD1,TRBV9,few,TGTGCCAGCAGCGTAGGACCAGGGGGGACTGAAGCTTTCTTT,CASSVGPGGTEAFF
TRBJ1-5,TRBD1,TRBV10-3,NA,TGTGCCATCAGTGTCTCAGGGGGGTCTGGTAGCAATCAGCCCCAGCATTTT,CAISVSGGSGSNQPQHF
TRBJ2-1,TRBD2,TRBV5-1,NA,TGCGCCAGCAGCTTGACTAGCGGTTACAATGAGCAGTTCTTC,CASSLTSGYNEQFF
TRBJ1-2,TRBD1,TRBV9,NA,TGTGCCAGCAGCGCTACAGGGGCCGGTAACTATGGCTACACCTTC,CASSATGAGNYGYTF
TRBJ2-1,NA,TRBV7-9,NA,TGTGCCAGCAGCTTAGGGCCGGGATGGGGCTACAATGAGCAGTTCTTC,CASSLGPGWGYNEQFF
TRBJ1-4,NA,TRBV15,NA,TGTGCCACCAGCAGAGATCACGGACTCCAAGGAGAGAATGAAAAACTGTTTTTT,CATSRDHGLQGENEKLFF
TRBJ2-7,NA,TRBV13,NA,TGTGCCAGCAGCGGCCAACGGGACCACGAGCAGTACTTC,CASSGQRDHEQYF